This T cell receptor (beta chain) emerged from a study of blood T cell repertoires in COVID-19. TCRdb keeps only in-frame clones here, not all; method: immunoSEQ multiplex PCR. This table holds 150,000 or so clones, 80% to 90% found once. CDR3 size: 16 residues. The V end lost 1 base, the J end lost 0 bases, and 13 bases lay between the germline ends. The V gene's germline CDR1 is SGHVS and CDR2 FNYEAQ. The origin of this receptor is a woman aged 45-59 years in a cohort sampled during active or convalescent COVID-19. Specimen: peripheral blood. This chain joins TRBV7-6 and TRBJ2-7; tentative D call: TRBD1 (6 bases). As DNA, the CDR3 is TGTGCCAGCAGCTTAGGCTTTGGACAGAGCTCCTACGAGCAGTACTTC. This translates into CASSLGFGQSSYEQYF. The whole variable domain, remainder taken from reference TRBV7-6 and TRBJ2-7, is GAGVSQSPRYKVTKRGQDVALRCDPISGHVSLYWYRQALGQGPEFLTYFNYEAQQDKSGLPNDRFSAERPEGSISTLTIQRTEQRDSAMYRCASSLGFGQSSYEQYFGPGTRLTVT.